This TCR beta chain was sequenced during a study of shared clonotypes between healthy human individuals. Donors included only healthy HIV-negative adults lacking recent acute infections or vaccinations. DNA at around 200 ng, roughly 27,000 T cell genomes, went into sorted-subset replicate PCRs. As handled by the study authors: ImmunoSEQ only sent back junction sequences with no quality scores, so filtering was done differently. Method: immunoSEQ multiplex PCR; TCRdb's copy keeps in-frame clones and lacks some. That table is the source of V, J and clone size, and D and trimming were worked out from the DNA. The table lists roughly 2.2 million clones, 85% to 95% of them singletons. The V gene's germline CDR1 is SQVTM and CDR2 ANQGSEA. The CDR3 is 15 residues long. Trimming removed 4 bases from V and 3 bases from J; junction bases left unmatched: 8. This clone was seen a single time.

The chain employs TRBV29-1 and TRBJ2-1, with 8 bases fitting TRBD2. The sample was naive CD4+ T cells from PBMCs. The subset is: CD45RA+ positively selected. This sequence was found in a man between 18 and 29 years old in good health. Some clones in this sample may be carry-over from other donors' samples. The CDR3 DNA reads as TGCAGCGTTGCCTTAGCGGGACGCTACTACAATGAGCAGTTCTTC. This codes for CSVALAGRYYNEQFF.